This T cell receptor beta chain emerged from a study of identical twins. TCRdb re-derived calls from the 5' RACE reads in MiXCR, one entry per CDR3 protein. In the table there are 750,000 to 950,000 distinct CDR3 sequences, 12% of which are singletons. Overall study results and limits: In cord blood, abundant beta clonotypes had fewer insertions; memory showed no trend. Partial confounding of zero-insertion analyses by invariant MAIT and iNKT cells was possible.

For this clonotype: Its specificity is unknown.

V dropped 0 bases and J dropped 8; count of bases not matched to a gene: 9. There are 16 residues in the CDR3. The V gene's germline CDR1 is LNHNV and CDR2 YYDKDF (reference sequence). These data were likewise used in another study, on yellow fever vaccine responses in identical twins.

The sequenced material came from PBMCs. The rearrangement links TRBV15 to TRBJ2-1; 8 nucleotides align to TRBD2. This clonotype was sampled from a woman younger than 30 in good health. The CDR3 region has the DNA TGTGCCACCAGCAGAGATACACTAGCGGCCCTGCATGAGCAGTTCTTC. This sequence encodes CATSRDTLAALHEQFF. Full variable domain (missing parts from reference TRBV15 and TRBJ2-1): DAMVIQNPRYQVTQFGKPVTLSCSQTLNHNVMYWYQQKSSQAPKLLFHYYDKDFNNEADTPDNFQSRRPNTSFCFLDIRSPGLGDTAMYLCATSRDTLAALHEQFFGPGTRLTVL.